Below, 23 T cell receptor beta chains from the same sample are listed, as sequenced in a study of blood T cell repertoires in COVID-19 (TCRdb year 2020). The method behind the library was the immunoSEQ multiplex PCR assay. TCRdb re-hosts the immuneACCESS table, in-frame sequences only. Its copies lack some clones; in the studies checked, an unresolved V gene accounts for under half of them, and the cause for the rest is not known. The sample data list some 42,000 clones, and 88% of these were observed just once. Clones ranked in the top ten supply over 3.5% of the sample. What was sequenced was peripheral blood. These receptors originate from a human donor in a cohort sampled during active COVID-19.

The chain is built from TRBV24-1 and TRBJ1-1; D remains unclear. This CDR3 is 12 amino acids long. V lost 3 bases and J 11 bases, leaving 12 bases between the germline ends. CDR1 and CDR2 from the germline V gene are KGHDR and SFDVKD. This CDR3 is CATSDGSQRAFF. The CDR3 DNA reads TGTGCCACCAGTGATGGGAGTCAAAGGGCTTTCTTT.

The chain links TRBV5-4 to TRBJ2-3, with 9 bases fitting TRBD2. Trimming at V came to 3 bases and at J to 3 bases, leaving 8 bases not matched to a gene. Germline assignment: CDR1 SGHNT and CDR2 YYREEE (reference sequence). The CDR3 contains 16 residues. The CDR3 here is CASSSLIAGVTDTQYF. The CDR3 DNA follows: TGTGCCAGCAGCTCTCTTATAGCGGGAGTAACAGATACGCAGTATTTT.

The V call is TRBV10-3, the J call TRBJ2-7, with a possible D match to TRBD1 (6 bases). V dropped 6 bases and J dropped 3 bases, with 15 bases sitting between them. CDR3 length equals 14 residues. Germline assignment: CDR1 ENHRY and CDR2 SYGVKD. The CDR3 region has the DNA TGTGCCATCAGCAGACAACAGGGTGTCTACGAGCAGTACTTC. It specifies CAISRQQGVYEQYF.

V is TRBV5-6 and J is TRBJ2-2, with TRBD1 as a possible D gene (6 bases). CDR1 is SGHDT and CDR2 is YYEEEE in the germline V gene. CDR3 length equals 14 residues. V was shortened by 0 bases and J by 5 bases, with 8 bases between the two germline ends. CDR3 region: CASSLGTATGELFF. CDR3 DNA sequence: TGTGCCAGCAGCTTGGGGACAGCGACCGGGGAGCTGTTTTTT.

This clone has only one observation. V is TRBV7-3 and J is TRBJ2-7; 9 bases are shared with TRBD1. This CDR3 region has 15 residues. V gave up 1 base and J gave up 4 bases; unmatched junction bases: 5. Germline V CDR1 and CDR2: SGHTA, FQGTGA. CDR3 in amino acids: CASSLSTGTGYEQYF. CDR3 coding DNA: TGTGCCAGCAGCTTAAGTACTGGGACAGGGTACGAGCAGTACTTC.

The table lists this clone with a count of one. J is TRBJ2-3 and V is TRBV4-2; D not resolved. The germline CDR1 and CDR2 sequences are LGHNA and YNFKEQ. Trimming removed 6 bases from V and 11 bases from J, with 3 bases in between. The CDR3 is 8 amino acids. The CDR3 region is CASRGQYF. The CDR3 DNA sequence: TGTGCCAGCAGAGGGCAGTATTTT.

CDR3 region: CASSLRLANTGELFF. CDR3 sequence (DNA): TGTGCCAGCAGCTTAAGACTAGCAAACACCGGGGAGCTGTTTTTT. This chain joins TRBV7-8 and TRBJ2-2; TRBD2 matches at 7 bases. The CDR3 consists of 15 residues. Per the germline V gene, CDR1 is SGHVS and CDR2 is FQNEAQ. V trimming: 2 bases; J trimming: 2 bases; junction bases outside the gene matches: 2.

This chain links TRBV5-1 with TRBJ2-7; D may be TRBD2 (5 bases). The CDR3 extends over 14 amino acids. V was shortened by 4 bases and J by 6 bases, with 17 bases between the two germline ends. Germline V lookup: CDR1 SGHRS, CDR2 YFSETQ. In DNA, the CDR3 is TGCGCCAGCAGCCTCCTCAAAGAGGGCAGCGAGCAGTACTTC. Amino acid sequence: CASSLLKEGSEQYF.

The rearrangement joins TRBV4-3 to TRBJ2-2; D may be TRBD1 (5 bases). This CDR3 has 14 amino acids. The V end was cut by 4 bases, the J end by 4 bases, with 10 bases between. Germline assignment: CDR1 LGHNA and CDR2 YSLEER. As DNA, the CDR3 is TGCGCCAGCAGCCCCGGACAAGTCACCGGGGAGCTGTTTTTT. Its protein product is CASSPGQVTGELFF.

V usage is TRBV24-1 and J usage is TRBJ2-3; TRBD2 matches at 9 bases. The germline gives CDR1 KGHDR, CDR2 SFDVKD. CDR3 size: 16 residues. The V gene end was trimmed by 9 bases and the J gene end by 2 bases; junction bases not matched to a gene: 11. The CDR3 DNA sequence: TGTGCCACCCGAACATCGCGGGGGGGCTTCACAGATACGCAGTATTTT. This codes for CATRTSRGGFTDTQYF.

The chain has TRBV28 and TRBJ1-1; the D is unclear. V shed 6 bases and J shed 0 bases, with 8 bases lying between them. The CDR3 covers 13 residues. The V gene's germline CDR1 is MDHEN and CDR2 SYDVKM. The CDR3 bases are TGTGCCAGCAGCCTAACAGTGAACACTGAAGCTTTCTTT. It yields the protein CASSLTVNTEAFF. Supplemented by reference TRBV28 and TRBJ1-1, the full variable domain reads DVKVTQSSRYLVKRTGEKVFLECVQDMDHENMFWYRQDPGLGLRLIYFSYDVKMKEKGDIPEGYSVSREKKERFSLILESASTNQTSMYLCASSLTVNTEAFFGQGTRLTVV.

CDR3 in amino acids: CASSPTGTVYQPQHF. The CDR3 DNA reads TGTGCCAGCAGTCCCACCGGGACAGTTTATCAGCCCCAGCATTTT. V is TRBV28 and J is TRBJ1-5; 7 positions match TRBD1. The V gene end was trimmed by 5 bases and the J gene end by 5 bases; junction bases not matched to a gene: 9. The CDR3 covers 15 residues. Germline V CDR1 and CDR2: MDHEN, SYDVKM.

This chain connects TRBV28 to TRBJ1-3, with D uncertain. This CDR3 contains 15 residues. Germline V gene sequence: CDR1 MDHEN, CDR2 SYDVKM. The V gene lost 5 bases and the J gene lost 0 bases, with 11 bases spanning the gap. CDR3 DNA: TGTGCCAGCAGTCCTTTAGTCCTCTCTGGAAACACCATATATTTT. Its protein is CASSPLVLSGNTIYF.

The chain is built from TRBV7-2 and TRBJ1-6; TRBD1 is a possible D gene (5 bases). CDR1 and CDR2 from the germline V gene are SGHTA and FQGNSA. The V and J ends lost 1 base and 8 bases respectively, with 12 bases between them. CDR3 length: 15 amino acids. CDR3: CASSLETGRYSPLHF. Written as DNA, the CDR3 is TGTGCCAGCAGCTTAGAAACAGGACGTTATTCACCCCTCCACTTT.

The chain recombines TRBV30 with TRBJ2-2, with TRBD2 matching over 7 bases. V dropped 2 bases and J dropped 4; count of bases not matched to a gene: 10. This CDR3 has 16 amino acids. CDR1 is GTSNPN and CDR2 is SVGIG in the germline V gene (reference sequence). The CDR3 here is CAWSKGRLAATGELFF. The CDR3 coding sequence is TGTGCCTGGAGTAAAGGGCGTCTAGCGGCCACCGGGGAGCTGTTTTTT.

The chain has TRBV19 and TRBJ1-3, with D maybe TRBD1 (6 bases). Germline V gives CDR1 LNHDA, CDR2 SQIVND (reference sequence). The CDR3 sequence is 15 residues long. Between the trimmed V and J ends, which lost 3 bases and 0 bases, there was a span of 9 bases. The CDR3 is CASSMSTGSGNTIYF. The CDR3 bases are TGTGCCAGTAGTATGTCGACAGGCTCTGGAAACACCATATATTTT.

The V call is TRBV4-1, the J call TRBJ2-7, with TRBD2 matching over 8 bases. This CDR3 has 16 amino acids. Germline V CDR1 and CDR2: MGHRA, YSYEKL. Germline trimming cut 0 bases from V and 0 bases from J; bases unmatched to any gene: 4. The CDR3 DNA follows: TGCGCCAGCAGCCAAGATACGCGGGGGGCCTCCTACGAGCAGTACTTC. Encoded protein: CASSQDTRGASYEQYF.

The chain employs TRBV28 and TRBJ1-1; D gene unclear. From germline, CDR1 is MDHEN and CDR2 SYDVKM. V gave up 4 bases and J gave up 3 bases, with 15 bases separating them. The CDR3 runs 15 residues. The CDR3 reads CASSSTRAGYTEAFF. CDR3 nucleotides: TGTGCCAGCAGTTCAACCCGGGCGGGTTACACTGAAGCTTTCTTT.

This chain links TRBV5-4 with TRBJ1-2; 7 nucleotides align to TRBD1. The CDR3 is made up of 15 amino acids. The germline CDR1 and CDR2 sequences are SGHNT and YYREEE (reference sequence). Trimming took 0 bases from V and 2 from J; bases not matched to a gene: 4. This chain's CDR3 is CASSLGQGLNYGYTF. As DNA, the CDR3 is TGTGCCAGCAGCTTGGGACAGGGCCTCAACTATGGCTACACCTTC.

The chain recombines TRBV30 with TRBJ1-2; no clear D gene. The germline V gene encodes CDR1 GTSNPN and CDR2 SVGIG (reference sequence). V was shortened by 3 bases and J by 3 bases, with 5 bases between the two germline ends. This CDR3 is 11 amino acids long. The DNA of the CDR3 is TGTGCCTGGAGACGGTACTATGGCTACACCTTC. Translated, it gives CAWRRYYGYTF. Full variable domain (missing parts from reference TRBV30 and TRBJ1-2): SQTIHQWPATLVQPVGSPLSLECTVEGTSNPNLYWYRQAAGRGLQLLFYSVGIGQISSEVPQNLSASRPQDRQFILSSKKLLLSDSGFYLCAWRRYYGYTFGSGTRLTVV.

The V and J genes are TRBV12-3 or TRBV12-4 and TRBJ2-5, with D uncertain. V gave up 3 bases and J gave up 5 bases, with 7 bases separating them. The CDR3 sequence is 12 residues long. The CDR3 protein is CASSFRWETQYF. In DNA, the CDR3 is TGTGCCAGCAGTTTTCGGTGGGAGACCCAGTACTTC.

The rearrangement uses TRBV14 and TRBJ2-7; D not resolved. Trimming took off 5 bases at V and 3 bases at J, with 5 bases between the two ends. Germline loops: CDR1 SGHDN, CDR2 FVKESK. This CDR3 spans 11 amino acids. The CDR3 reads CASSVGYEQYF. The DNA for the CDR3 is TGTGCCAGCAGCGTCGGCTACGAGCAGTACTTC. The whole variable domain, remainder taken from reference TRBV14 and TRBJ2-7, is EAGVTQFPSHSVIEKGQTVTLRCDPISGHDNLYWYRRVMGKEIKFLLHFVKESKQDESGMPNNRFLAERTGGTYSTLKVQPAELEDSGVYFCASSVGYEQYFGPGTRLTVT.

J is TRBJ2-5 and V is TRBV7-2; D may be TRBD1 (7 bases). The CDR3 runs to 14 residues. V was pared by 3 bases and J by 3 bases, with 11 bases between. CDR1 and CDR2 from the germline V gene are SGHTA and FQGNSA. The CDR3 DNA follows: TGTGCCAGCAGCTTTCAGGGGGGTGAAGAGACCCAGTACTTC. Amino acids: CASSFQGGEETQYF.